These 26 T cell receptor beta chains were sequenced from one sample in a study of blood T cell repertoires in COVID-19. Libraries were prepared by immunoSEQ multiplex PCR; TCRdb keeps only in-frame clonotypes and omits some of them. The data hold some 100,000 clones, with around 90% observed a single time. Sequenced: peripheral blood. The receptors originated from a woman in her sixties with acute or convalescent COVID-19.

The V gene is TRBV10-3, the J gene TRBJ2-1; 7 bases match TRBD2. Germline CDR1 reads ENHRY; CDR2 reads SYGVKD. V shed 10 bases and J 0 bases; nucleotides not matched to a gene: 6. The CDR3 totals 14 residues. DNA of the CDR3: TGTGCCACCAGCGGGGTAAGCTCCTACAATGAGCAGTTCTTC. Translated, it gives CATSGVSSYNEQFF.

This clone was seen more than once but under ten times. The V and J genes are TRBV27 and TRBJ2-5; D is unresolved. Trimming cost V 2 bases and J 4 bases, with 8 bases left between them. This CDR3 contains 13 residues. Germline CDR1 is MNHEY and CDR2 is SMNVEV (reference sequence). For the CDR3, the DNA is TGTGCCAGCAGTTTAGGCCCACGAGAGACCCAGTACTTC. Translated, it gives CASSLGPRETQYF.

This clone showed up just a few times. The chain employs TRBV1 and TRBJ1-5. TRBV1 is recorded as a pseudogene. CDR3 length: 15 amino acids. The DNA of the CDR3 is TGCACCAGCAGCCAAGATAAGAGGAGTGAGCAGCCCCAGCATTTT. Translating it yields CTSSQDKRSEQPQHF.

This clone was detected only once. The CDR3 reads CASRPGGSSGREKLFF. Written as DNA, the CDR3 is TGCGCCAGCCGTCCAGGGGGCTCCTCGGGGAGAGAAAAACTGTTTTTT. The chain couples TRBV5-1 to TRBJ1-4; 8 bases agree with TRBD1. The CDR3 has 16 residues. CDR1 is SGHRS, CDR2 YFSETQ, per germline. The J segment lost 8 bases and the V segment lost 7 bases, leaving 16 bases of the junction unmatched.

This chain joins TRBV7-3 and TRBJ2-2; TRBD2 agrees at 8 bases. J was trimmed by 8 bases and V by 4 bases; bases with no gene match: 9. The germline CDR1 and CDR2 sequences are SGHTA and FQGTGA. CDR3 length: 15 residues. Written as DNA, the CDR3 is TGTGCCAGCAGCTCCAGCGGGAGTAGGTCGGGGGAGCTGTTTTTT. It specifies CASSSSGSRSGELFF. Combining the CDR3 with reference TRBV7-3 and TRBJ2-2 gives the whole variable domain GAGVSQTPSNKVTEKGKYVELRCDPISGHTALYWYRQSLGQGPEFLIYFQGTGAADDSGLPNDRFFAVRPEGSVSTLKIQRTERGDSAVYLCASSSSGSRSGELFFGEGSRLTVL.

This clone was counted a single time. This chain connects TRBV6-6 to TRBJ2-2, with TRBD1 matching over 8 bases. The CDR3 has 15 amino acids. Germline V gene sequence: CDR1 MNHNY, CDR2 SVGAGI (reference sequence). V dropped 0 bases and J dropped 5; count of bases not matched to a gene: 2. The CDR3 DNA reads TGTGCCAGCAGTTACTCGAGGACAGGGACCGGGGAGCTGTTTTTT. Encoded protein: CASSYSRTGTGELFF.

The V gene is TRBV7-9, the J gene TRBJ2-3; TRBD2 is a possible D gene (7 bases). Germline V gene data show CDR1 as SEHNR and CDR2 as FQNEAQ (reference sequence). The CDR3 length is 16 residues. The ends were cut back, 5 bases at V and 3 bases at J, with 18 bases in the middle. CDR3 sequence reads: CASSARGGGPTDTQYF. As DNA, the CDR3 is TGTGCCAGCAGCGCCCGAGGGGGAGGGCCGACAGATACGCAGTATTTT.

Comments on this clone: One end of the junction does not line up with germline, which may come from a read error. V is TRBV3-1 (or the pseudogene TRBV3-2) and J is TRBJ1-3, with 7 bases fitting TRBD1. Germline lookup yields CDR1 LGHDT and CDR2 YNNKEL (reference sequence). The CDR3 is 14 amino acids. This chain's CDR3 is CASRQGGGGNTIYF. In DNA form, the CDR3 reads TGTGCCAGCCGCCAGGGGGGGGGAGGAAACACCATATATTTT.

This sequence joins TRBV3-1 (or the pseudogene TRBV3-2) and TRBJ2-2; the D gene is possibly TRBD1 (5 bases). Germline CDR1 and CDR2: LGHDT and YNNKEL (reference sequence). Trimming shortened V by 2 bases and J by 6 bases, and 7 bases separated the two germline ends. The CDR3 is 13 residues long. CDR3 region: CASSQSGPGELFF. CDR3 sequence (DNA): TGTGCCAGCAGCCAATCAGGGCCCGGGGAGCTGTTTTTT.

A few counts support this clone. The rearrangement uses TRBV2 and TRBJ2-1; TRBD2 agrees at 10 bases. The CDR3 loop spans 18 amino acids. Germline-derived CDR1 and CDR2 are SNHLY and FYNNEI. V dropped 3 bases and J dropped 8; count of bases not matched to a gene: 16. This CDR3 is CASSDQGRTSGGSDEQFF. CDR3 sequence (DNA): TGTGCCAGCAGTGATCAGGGCCGGACTAGCGGAGGGAGCGATGAGCAGTTCTTC.

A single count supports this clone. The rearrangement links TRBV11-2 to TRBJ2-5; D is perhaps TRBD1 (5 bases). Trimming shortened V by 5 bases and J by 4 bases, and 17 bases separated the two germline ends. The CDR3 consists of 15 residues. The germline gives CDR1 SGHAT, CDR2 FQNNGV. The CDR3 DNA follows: TGTGCCAGCAGCACCCTGCAGGGTTTTGGAGAGACCCAGTACTTC. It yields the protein CASSTLQGFGETQYF.

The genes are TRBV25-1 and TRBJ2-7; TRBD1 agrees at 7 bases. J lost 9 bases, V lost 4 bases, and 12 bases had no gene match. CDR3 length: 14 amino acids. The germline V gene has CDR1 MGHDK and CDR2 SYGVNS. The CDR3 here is CASSGSGYRGRQYF. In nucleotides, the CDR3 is TGTGCCAGCAGTGGATCCGGTTACAGGGGCCGGCAGTACTTC.

CDR3 in amino acids: CASIGGQGGGYTF. CDR3 coding DNA: TGTGCCAGCATTGGGGGACAGGGGGGTGGCTACACCTTC. The chain is built from TRBV2 and TRBJ1-2, with 11 bases fitting TRBD1. Per the germline V gene, CDR1 is SNHLY and CDR2 is FYNNEI. The trim removed 7 bases at V and 7 bases at J, leaving 5 bases unmatched. This CDR3 has 13 residues.

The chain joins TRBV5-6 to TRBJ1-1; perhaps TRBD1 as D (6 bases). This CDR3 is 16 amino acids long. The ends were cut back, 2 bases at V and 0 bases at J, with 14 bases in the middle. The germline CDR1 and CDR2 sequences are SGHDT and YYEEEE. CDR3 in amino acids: CASSLLGAGLNTEAFF. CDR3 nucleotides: TGTGCCAGCAGCTTATTGGGGGCAGGGCTGAACACTGAAGCTTTCTTT.

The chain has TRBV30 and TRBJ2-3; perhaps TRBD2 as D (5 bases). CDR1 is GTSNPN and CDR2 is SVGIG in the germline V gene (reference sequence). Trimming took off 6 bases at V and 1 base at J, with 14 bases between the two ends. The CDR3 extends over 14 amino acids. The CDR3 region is CACSSQRRTDTQYF. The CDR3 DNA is TGTGCCTGTTCCTCACAGCGGCGCACAGATACGCAGTATTTT. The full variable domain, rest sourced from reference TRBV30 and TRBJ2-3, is SQTIHQWPATLVQPVGSPLSLECTVEGTSNPNLYWYRQAAGRGLQLLFYSVGIGQISSEVPQNLSASRPQDRQFILSSKKLLLSDSGFYLCACSSQRRTDTQYFGPGTRLTVL.

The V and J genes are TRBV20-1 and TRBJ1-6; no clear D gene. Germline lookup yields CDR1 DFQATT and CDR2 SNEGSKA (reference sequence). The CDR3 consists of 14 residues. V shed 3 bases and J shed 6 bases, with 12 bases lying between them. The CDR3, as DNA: TGCAGTGCTAGTTTCCTGGAGGGTAATTCACCCCTCCACTTT. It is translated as CSASFLEGNSPLHF.

CDR3 loop: CATSDFDGQGSTEQFF. The CDR3 nucleotides read TGTGCCACCAGTGATTTTGACGGACAGGGGTCCACTGAGCAGTTCTTC. J is TRBJ2-1 and V is TRBV24-1, with TRBD1 matching over 9 bases. V lost 1 base, J lost 9 bases, and 9 bases stayed unmatched. The CDR3 spans 16 residues. The V gene's germline CDR1 is KGHDR and CDR2 SFDVKD.

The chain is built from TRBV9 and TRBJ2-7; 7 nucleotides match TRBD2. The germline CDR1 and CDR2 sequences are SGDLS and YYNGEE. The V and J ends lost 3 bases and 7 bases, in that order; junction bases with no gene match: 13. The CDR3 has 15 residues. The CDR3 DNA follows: TGTGCCAGCAGCGCTAGCTGGTGGGCGGGAGAAGAGCAGTACTTC. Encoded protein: CASSASWWAGEEQYF. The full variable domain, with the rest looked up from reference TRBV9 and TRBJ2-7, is DSGVTQTPKHLITATGQRVTLRCSPRSGDLSVYWYQQSLDQGLQFLIQYYNGEERAKGNILERFSAQQFPDLHSELNLSSLELGDSALYFCASSASWWAGEEQYFGPGTRLTVT.

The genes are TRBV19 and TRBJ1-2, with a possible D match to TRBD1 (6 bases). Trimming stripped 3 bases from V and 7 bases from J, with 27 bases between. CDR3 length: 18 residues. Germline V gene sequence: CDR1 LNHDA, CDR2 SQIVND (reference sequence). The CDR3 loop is CASSISAPGQPVISGYTF. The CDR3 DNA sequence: TGTGCCAGTAGTATTTCAGCCCCCGGACAGCCGGTGATTTCTGGCTACACCTTC.

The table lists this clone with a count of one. The CDR3, as DNA: TGCAGTGCTAGTATCGCGGGAGGGCCAGGAGATACGCAGTATTTT. Protein product: CSASIAGGPGDTQYF. The chain couples TRBV20-1 to TRBJ2-3; 9 nucleotides match TRBD2. Germline CDR1 and CDR2: DFQATT and SNEGSKA (reference sequence). V shed 3 bases and J 5 bases; nucleotides not matched to a gene: 9. The length of the CDR3 is 15 residues.

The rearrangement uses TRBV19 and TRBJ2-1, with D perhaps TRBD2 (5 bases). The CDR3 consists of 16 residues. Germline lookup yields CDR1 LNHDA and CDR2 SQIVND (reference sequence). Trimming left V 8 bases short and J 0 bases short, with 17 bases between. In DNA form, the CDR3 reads TGTGCCAGTGGTCGGACTCTTTTTAGCTCCTACAATGAGCAGTTCTTC. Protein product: CASGRTLFSSYNEQFF.

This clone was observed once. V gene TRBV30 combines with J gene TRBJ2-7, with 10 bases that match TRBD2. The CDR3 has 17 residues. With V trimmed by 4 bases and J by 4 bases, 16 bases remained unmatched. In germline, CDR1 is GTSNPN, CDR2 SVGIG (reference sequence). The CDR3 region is CAWTRRVSGRTPYEQYV. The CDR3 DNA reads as TGTGCCTGGACTCGCCGCGTTAGCGGGAGGACCCCTTACGAGCAGTACGTC.

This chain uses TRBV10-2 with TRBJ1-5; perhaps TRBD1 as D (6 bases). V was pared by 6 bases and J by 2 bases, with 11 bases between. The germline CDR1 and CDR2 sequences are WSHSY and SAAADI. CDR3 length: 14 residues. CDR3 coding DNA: TGCGCCAGCAGCCGACAGGCAGGCAATCAGCCCCAGCATTTT. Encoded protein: CASSRQAGNQPQHF.

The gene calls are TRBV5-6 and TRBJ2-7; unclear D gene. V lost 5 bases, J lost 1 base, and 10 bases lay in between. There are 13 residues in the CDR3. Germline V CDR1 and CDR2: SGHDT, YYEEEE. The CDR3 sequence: CASSRGGSYEQYV. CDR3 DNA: TGTGCCAGCAGTCGAGGTGGGTCCTACGAGCAGTACGTC.

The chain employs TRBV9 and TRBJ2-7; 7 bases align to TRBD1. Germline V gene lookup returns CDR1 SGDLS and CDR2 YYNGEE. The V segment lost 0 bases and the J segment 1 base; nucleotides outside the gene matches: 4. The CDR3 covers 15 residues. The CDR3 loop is CASSVAGTASYEQYF. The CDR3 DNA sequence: TGTGCCAGCAGCGTAGCGGGGACAGCTTCCTACGAGCAGTACTTC.

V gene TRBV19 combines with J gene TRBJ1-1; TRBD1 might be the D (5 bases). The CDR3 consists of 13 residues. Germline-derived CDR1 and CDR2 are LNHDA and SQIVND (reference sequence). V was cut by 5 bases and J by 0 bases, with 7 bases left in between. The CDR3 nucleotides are TGTGCCAGTAGTCAGGGCATGAACACTGAAGCTTTCTTT. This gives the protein CASSQGMNTEAFF. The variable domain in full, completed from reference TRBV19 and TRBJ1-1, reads DGGITQSPKYLFRKEGQNVTLSCEQNLNHDAMYWYRQDPGQGLRLIYYSQIVNDFQKGDIAEGYSVSREKKESFPLTVTSAQKNPTAFYLCASSQGMNTEAFFGQGTRLTVV.